Included here is one T cell receptor beta chain sequence, with context. Original analysis: Using reference gene primer amplification, nucleated cell counts were estimated. Generated by immunoSEQ multiplex PCR, the TCRdb table keeps only in-frame clones and is missing some. Clonal size and the V and J genes are those of that table, whereas D and trimming came from the DNA. The sample records about 220,000 clones, 70% to 90% being singletons. The data are from a study of blood T cell repertoires in COVID-19. Across the whole study: COVID-19 samples collected from the United States, Italy and Spain covered acute and convalescent phases. PBMCs, B-cell-depleted T cells, or T cells were the source of the cDNA or gDNA that made up the material.

V shed 1 base and J shed 5 bases, with 27 bases lying between them. The CDR3 runs 19 residues. In germline, CDR1 is MNHEY, CDR2 SVGEGT. The sequenced material came from peripheral blood. The V gene is TRBV6-2 or TRBV6-3, the J gene TRBJ2-7, with D possibly TRBD1 on 5 matching bases. The clonotype comes from a man younger than 40 who had recovered from COVID-19. The CDR3 sequence: CASSYFPIPDSEYSDEQYF. The CDR3 DNA is TGTGCCAGCAGTTACTTCCCTATTCCTGACAGCGAATATTCCGACGAGCAGTACTTC.